This T cell receptor beta chain was sequenced in a study of control samples from healthy donors and cancer patients. The V and J ends lost 6 bases and 4 bases respectively, with 14 bases between them. Germline V lookup: CDR1 MNHEY, CDR2 SMNVEV (reference sequence). CDR3 size: 14 residues. The method was immunoSEQ multiplex PCR; TCRdb's version includes in-frame clones alone and lacks a portion of them. The table has approximately 26,000 clones, roughly 91% seen once; the top ten hold over 10%. This chain joins TRBV27 and TRBJ2-3; weak D call: TRBD2 (6 bases). The sequenced sample was PBMCs. The TCR comes from a man aged 50 or older with lung cancer. CDR3 sequence (DNA): TGTGCCAGCAGCCTATGGGGGGTTGCAGATACGCAGTATTTT. This codes for CASSLWGVADTQYF.